These 7 T cell receptor beta chains originate from one sample sequenced in a study of blood T cell repertoires in COVID-19. TCRdb's copy holds only in-frame clones and misses some; the assay was immunoSEQ multiplex PCR. The sample holds 100,000 to 150,000 clones, about 90% seen once. Sequenced material: peripheral blood. Receptors originate from a woman aged 55-69 years with acute or convalescent COVID-19.

The CDR3 DNA reads TGTGCCAGCACCCGAGACAGGGGTCACAGATACACTGAAGCTTTCTTT. Translated: CASTRDRGHRYTEAFF. The gene calls are TRBV27 and TRBJ1-1, with 8 positions matching TRBD1. CDR3 length: 16 residues. CDR1 MNHEY and CDR2 SMNVEV come from the germline V gene (reference sequence). J was trimmed by 3 bases and V by 7 bases; bases with no gene match: 13.

The genes are TRBV24-1 and TRBJ2-1; 9 bases agree with TRBD1. This CDR3 contains 16 residues. Unmatched junction bases numbered 7, after V lost 4 bases and J lost 4 bases. Germline V gene sequence: CDR1 KGHDR, CDR2 SFDVKD. CDR3 in DNA: TGTGCCACCAGTGAAACCGGGACAGGGAAATACAATGAGCAGTTCTTC. Translating it yields CATSETGTGKYNEQFF.

The chain has TRBV29-1 and TRBJ2-2; weak D call: TRBD1 (7 bases). With 4 bases removed from V and 3 bases from J, the gap between germline ends came to 15 bases. CDR3 length: 15 residues. Germline V gene sequence: CDR1 SQVTM, CDR2 ANQGSEA. CDR3 residues: CSVGGGTEHTGELFF. The CDR3 coding sequence is TGCAGCGTTGGGGGCGGGACAGAACACACCGGGGAGCTGTTTTTT.

CDR3 loop: CASSQETSWYGYTF. CDR3 nucleotides: TGTGCCAGCAGCCAAGAAACCAGTTGGTATGGCTACACCTTC. The chain carries TRBV3-1 (or the pseudogene TRBV3-2) and TRBJ1-2; D gene uncertain. CDR3 length equals 14 residues. V lost 0 bases, J lost 5 bases, and 10 bases lay in between. Germline V CDR1 and CDR2: LGHDT, YNNKEL (reference sequence).

V usage is TRBV28 and J usage is TRBJ1-3; a weak D match, TRBD1 (5 bases). V lost 8 bases, J lost 2 bases, and 13 bases lay in between. CDR1 is MDHEN and CDR2 is SYDVKM in the germline V gene. The CDR3 has 14 residues. The CDR3 DNA is TGTGCCAGCCTCTCAGGAGGGGCTGGAAACACCATATATTTT. As protein: CASLSGGAGNTIYF.

The chain has TRBV19 and TRBJ1-2, with 8 bases matching TRBD1. The CDR3 is 16 amino acids. V shed 6 bases and J 4 bases; nucleotides not matched to a gene: 13. Germline CDR1 LNHDA, CDR2 SQIVND (reference sequence). Written as DNA, the CDR3 is TGTGCCAGTAGGGAGGTGCGGACAGGGAGTGCCTATGGCTACACCTTC. Its protein is CASREVRTGSAYGYTF.

This clone appeared a few times. The chain couples TRBV9 to TRBJ2-1; 10 bases map to TRBD1. This CDR3 is built from 14 residues. Germline CDR1 reads SGDLS; CDR2 reads YYNGEE. V dropped 3 bases and J dropped 9; count of bases not matched to a gene: 6. CDR3 in DNA: TGTGCCAGCAGCGATTCGGGACAGGGGCTTGAGCAGTTCTTC. As protein: CASSDSGQGLEQFF.